Each of the 29 T cell receptor beta chains below was sequenced from the same sample in a study of shared clonotypes between healthy human individuals. Method: immunoSEQ multiplex PCR; TCRdb's copy keeps in-frame clones and lacks some. The sample holds roughly 2.1 million clones; roughly 91% are singletons and the top ten take 1.5% to 2%. The naive CD8 fraction comprised CD45RO-negative cells positively selected for CCR7 and excluded terminally differentiated effector memory CD45RA+ cells. The source material was naive CD8+ T cells from PBMCs. These receptors originate from a man aged 18 to 35 in good health. Some clones in this sample may be carry-over from other donors' samples.

This CDR3 is CASRLVPNQPQHF. CDR3 in DNA: TGTGCCAGCAGACTGGTACCAAATCAGCCCCAGCATTTT. V usage is TRBV27 and J usage is TRBJ1-5; no clear D. Trimming removed 6 bases at V and 4 bases at J, with 10 bases between. From germline, CDR1 is MNHEY and CDR2 SMNVEV (reference sequence). The CDR3 totals 13 residues.

This chain connects TRBV27 to TRBJ1-1; D remains ambiguous. The CDR3 spans 14 residues. From germline, CDR1 is MNHEY and CDR2 SMNVEV (reference sequence). The V and J ends lost 2 bases and 6 bases respectively, with 13 bases between them. CDR3: CASSLIGNVAEAFF. CDR3 DNA sequence: TGTGCCAGCAGTTTAATTGGGAACGTCGCTGAAGCTTTCTTT.

The CDR3 DNA follows: TGTGCCAGCTCACCACCTTCCCTAGCGGGAGTGGTGAACGATGAGCAGTTCTTC. Amino acids: CASSPPSLAGVVNDEQFF. The rearrangement uses TRBV18 and TRBJ2-1; 10 nucleotides align to TRBD2. The germline gives CDR1 KGHSH, CDR2 LQKENI. The junction had 13 bases not matched to a gene; V was cut back by 0 bases and J by 8 bases. This CDR3 is built from 18 residues.

The rearrangement links TRBV9 to TRBJ2-5; 8 bases are shared with TRBD1. The trim removed 0 bases at V and 4 bases at J, leaving 5 bases unmatched. In germline, CDR1 is SGDLS, CDR2 YYNGEE. CDR3 length: 15 residues. CDR3 bases: TGTGCCAGCAGCGTAGAGGACAGGGAAGGAGAGACCCAGTACTTC. It specifies CASSVEDREGETQYF.

This chain links TRBV6-5 with TRBJ2-7; no clear D gene. The CDR3 spans 14 residues. Per the germline V gene, CDR1 is MNHEY and CDR2 is SVGAGI. The V end lost 6 bases, the J end lost 0 bases, and 12 bases lay between the germline ends. The CDR3: CASSASSYSYEQYF. The CDR3 DNA reads as TGTGCCAGCAGCGCCTCAAGTTACTCCTACGAGCAGTACTTC.

The genes are TRBV4-1 and TRBJ2-7; the D gene could be TRBD1 or TRBD2 (5 bases each). Germline V gives CDR1 MGHRA, CDR2 YSYEKL. This CDR3 is 13 amino acids long. V was trimmed by 3 bases and J by 6 bases, leaving 12 bases between them. The CDR3 loop is CASSQGRRTEQYF. CDR3 DNA: TGCGCCAGCAGCCAGGGACGGAGGACCGAGCAGTACTTC.

Points on this clone: The identical CDR3 is also encoded by other nucleotide sequences in the sample. The CDR3 DNA reads TGTGCCAGCAGTGATACAGGGGGCGGACAGCCCCAGCATTTT. It translates to CASSDTGGGQPQHF. This chain connects TRBV28 to TRBJ1-5; 9 positions agree with TRBD1. CDR1 is MDHEN and CDR2 is SYDVKM in the germline V gene. This CDR3 contains 14 residues. J gave up 7 bases and V 5 bases, and 6 bases lay outside the gene matches.

The CDR3 spells CASSPSFQGETEAFF. CDR3 nucleotides: TGTGCCAGCAGTCCCTCCTTTCAGGGGGAGACTGAAGCTTTCTTT. The chain recombines TRBV27 with TRBJ1-1; TRBD1 agrees at 7 bases. The CDR3 has 15 amino acids. V trimming: 5 bases; J trimming: 5 bases; junction bases outside the gene matches: 11. CDR1 and CDR2 (germline): MNHEY, SMNVEV (reference sequence).

J is TRBJ1-2 and V is TRBV9; D is undetermined. Per the germline V gene, CDR1 is SGDLS and CDR2 is YYNGEE. The germline V and J ends were trimmed by 0 bases and 4 bases, with 13 bases remaining between them. The CDR3 covers 15 residues. The CDR3 region is CASSVGVSPIYGYTF. The CDR3 nucleotides are TGTGCCAGCAGCGTAGGGGTGTCACCCATCTATGGCTACACCTTC.

This clone was recorded only once. The rearrangement joins TRBV19 to TRBJ2-7, with TRBD2 as a possible D gene (6 bases). Germline lookup yields CDR1 LNHDA and CDR2 SQIVND (reference sequence). Trimming stripped 6 bases from V and 4 bases from J, with 16 bases between. CDR3 length equals 14 residues. In DNA, the CDR3 is TGTGCCAGTAGCTTCGACGGGGAGGAATACGAGCAGTACTTC. Translation gives CASSFDGEEYEQYF. The full variable domain, its missing parts supplied by reference TRBV19 and TRBJ2-7, is DGGITQSPKYLFRKEGQNVTLSCEQNLNHDAMYWYRQDPGQGLRLIYYSQIVNDFQKGDIAEGYSVSREKKESFPLTVTSAQKNPTAFYLCASSFDGEEYEQYFGPGTRLTVT.

This clone occurred once. The chain uses TRBV15 and TRBJ2-1; D unresolved. Germline lookup yields CDR1 LNHNV and CDR2 YYDKDF (reference sequence). V lost 3 bases and J lost 2, with 14 bases in between. The CDR3 is made up of 16 amino acids. The CDR3 sequence is CATSSGDIRTYNEQFF. CDR3 nucleotides: TGTGCCACCAGCAGCGGTGACATTAGGACCTACAATGAGCAGTTCTTC.

This chain links TRBV29-1 with TRBJ2-7, with D uncertain. Germline V lookup: CDR1 SQVTM, CDR2 ANQGSEA. The CDR3 is 12 amino acids. V gave up 7 bases and J gave up 5 bases, with 15 bases separating them. Here the CDR3 DNA reads TGCAGCGGCCTGACCGGGTTGGACGAGCAGTACTTC. The encoded protein is CSGLTGLDEQYF.

V gene TRBV25-1 combines with J gene TRBJ2-7; D uncertain. CDR1 and CDR2 (germline): MGHDK, SYGVNS. The V end was cut by 7 bases, the J end by 5 bases, with 9 bases between. The CDR3 has 11 amino acids. The CDR3 DNA is TGTGCCAGCACAGTGAGGAACGAGCAGTACTTC. Protein sequence: CASTVRNEQYF.

The CDR3 reads CASSSSSGRLADTQYF. In nucleotides, the CDR3 is TGTGCCAGCAGCTCCTCTAGCGGGAGGCTCGCAGATACGCAGTATTTT. The V call is TRBV7-9, the J call TRBJ2-3; 11 bases line up with TRBD2. This CDR3 contains 16 residues. Germline CDR1 is SEHNR and CDR2 is FQNEAQ (reference sequence). V gave up 4 bases and J gave up 4 bases; unmatched junction bases: 7. The full variable domain, in which reference TRBV7-9 and TRBJ2-3 provide the parts outside the CDR3, is DTGVSQNPRHKITKRGQNVTFRCDPISEHNRLYWYRQTLGQGPEFLTYFQNEAQLEKSRLLSDRFSAERPKGSFSTLEIQRTEQGDSAMYLCASSSSSGRLADTQYFGPGTRLTVL.

CDR3 region: CASSSGGSETQYF. CDR3 coding DNA: TGTGCCAGCAGCTCGGGGGGTTCCGAGACCCAGTACTTC. This chain uses TRBV9 with TRBJ2-5; 7 bases line up with TRBD2. This CDR3 contains 13 residues. J lost 5 bases, V lost 4 bases, and 5 bases had no gene match. CDR1 SGDLS and CDR2 YYNGEE come from the germline V gene. The complete variable domain, with remaining parts taken from reference TRBV9 and TRBJ2-5, reads DSGVTQTPKHLITATGQRVTLRCSPRSGDLSVYWYQQSLDQGLQFLIQYYNGEERAKGNILERFSAQQFPDLHSELNLSSLELGDSALYFCASSSGGSETQYFGPGTRLLVL.

The rearrangement uses TRBV29-1 and TRBJ2-7, with D possibly TRBD2 on 7 matching bases. This CDR3 has 15 residues. V was shortened by 1 base and J by 3 bases, with 16 bases between the two germline ends. Germline V gene sequence: CDR1 SQVTM, CDR2 ANQGSEA. CDR3 loop: CSVEVSSGTYYEQYF. In nucleotides, the CDR3 is TGCAGCGTTGAAGTCTCCAGCGGGACATACTACGAGCAGTACTTC.

The chain joins TRBV5-1 to TRBJ2-4; 8 positions match TRBD2. Trimming cost V 4 bases and J 0 bases; bases outside gene matches: 12. The CDR3 covers 18 residues. From germline, CDR1 is SGHRS and CDR2 YFSETQ. In DNA, the CDR3 is TGCGCCAGCAGCCCCGAGATTGGCGGGGGGATAGCCAAAAACATTCAGTACTTC. Translating it yields CASSPEIGGGIAKNIQYF.

The V and J genes are TRBV6-4 and TRBJ1-5; 7 bases agree with TRBD1. In germline, CDR1 is MRHNA, CDR2 SNTAGT. This CDR3 has 14 residues. V trimming: 5 bases; J trimming: 4 bases; junction bases outside the gene matches: 5. The CDR3 here is CASSPTGKNQPQHF. CDR3 in DNA: TGTGCCAGCAGTCCGACAGGGAAAAATCAGCCCCAGCATTTT.

The chain is built from TRBV6-6 and TRBJ1-1, with a tentative D call TRBD1 (5 bases). CDR3 length equals 13 residues. With 10 bases removed from V and 1 base from J, the gap between germline ends came to 13 bases. Germline CDR1 MNHNY, CDR2 SVGAGI (reference sequence). CDR3 sequence reads: CATSRDPNTEAFF. CDR3 in DNA: TGTGCCACCTCCCGGGACCCGAACACTGAAGCTTTCTTT.

V gene TRBV6-5 combines with J gene TRBJ2-7; D not certain. Germline V lookup: CDR1 MNHEY, CDR2 SVGAGI. Trimming shortened V by 6 bases and J by 5 bases, and 11 bases separated the two germline ends. The CDR3 totals 12 residues. CDR3 residues: CASRNRAHEQYF. As DNA, the CDR3 is TGTGCCAGCAGGAATAGGGCCCACGAGCAGTACTTC.

CDR3 amino acids: CASNSGSYEQYF. DNA of the CDR3: TGTGCCAGCAATTCCGGTAGTTACGAGCAGTACTTC. J is TRBJ2-7 and V is TRBV6-6; D is unclear. CDR3 length equals 12 residues. The germline V gene has CDR1 MNHNY and CDR2 SVGAGI (reference sequence). The ends were cut back, 7 bases at V and 4 bases at J, with 11 bases in the middle.

The chain recombines TRBV4-1 with TRBJ2-1; 8 nucleotides match TRBD1. CDR3 length equals 14 residues. The germline V gene encodes CDR1 MGHRA and CDR2 YSYEKL. V lost 1 base to trimming and J lost 7 bases; unmatched junction nucleotides: 3. CDR3 in DNA: TGCGCCAGCAGCCAAGCAGGGGGCTGGAATGAGCAGTTCTTC. It specifies CASSQAGGWNEQFF.

With respect to this clone: This specimen includes other DNA sequences encoding the same CDR3. The chain recombines TRBV13 with TRBJ2-1; no clear D. Germline CDR1 is PRHDT and CDR2 is FYEKMQ (reference sequence). This CDR3 region has 15 residues. The V end was cut by 5 bases, the J end by 0 bases, with 11 bases between. In nucleotides, the CDR3 is TGTGCCAGCAGCCTCGGCAGGAGCTCCTACAATGAGCAGTTCTTC. Encoded protein: CASSLGRSSYNEQFF.

The rearrangement links TRBV5-1 to TRBJ1-4; D gene ambiguous. Trimming left V 0 bases short and J 4 bases short, with 7 bases between. The CDR3 is made up of 14 amino acids. From germline, CDR1 is SGHRS and CDR2 YFSETQ. The CDR3 DNA reads TGCGCCAGCAGCTTGGACCTTAATAATGAAAAACTGTTTTTT. Translation: CASSLDLNNEKLFF.

This chain links TRBV6-1 with TRBJ2-3; weak D call: TRBD2 (6 bases). Germline V gene data show CDR1 as MNHNS and CDR2 as SASEGT. Trimming removed 0 bases from V and 0 bases from J, with 13 bases in between. This CDR3 has 17 residues. The CDR3 DNA is TGTGCCAGCAGTGAAGCGCGAGGCGGGACTAGCACAGATACGCAGTATTTT. Residues: CASSEARGGTSTDTQYF.

Comment on this clone: At the DNA level, this CDR3 is encoded by other sequences in the same sample as well. J is TRBJ2-7 and V is TRBV27; 7 bases align to TRBD1. After removal of 2 bases from V and 4 bases from J, the junction contained 8 bases not matched to a gene. This CDR3 is built from 15 residues. Germline assignment: CDR1 MNHEY and CDR2 SMNVEV (reference sequence). The CDR3 reads CASSLRGQNLYEQYF. The CDR3 DNA is TGTGCCAGCAGTTTAAGGGGACAGAATCTTTACGAGCAGTACTTC.

The rearrangement links TRBV5-4 to TRBJ2-7; TRBD2 aligns across 14 bases. V lost 3 bases, J lost 4 bases, and 12 bases stayed unmatched. The CDR3 runs to 18 residues. CDR1 and CDR2 (germline): SGHNT, YYREEE (reference sequence). CDR3 amino acids: CASSSGLAGATAAYEQYF. CDR3 sequence (DNA): TGTGCCAGCAGCTCGGGACTAGCGGGAGCCACAGCGGCTTACGAGCAGTACTTC.

For this clone: Other DNA sequences in the sample encode the same CDR3. The chain has TRBV6-1 and TRBJ2-7; no firm D call. Germline V gene data show CDR1 as MNHNS and CDR2 as SASEGT. The CDR3 extends over 12 amino acids. Trimming removed 3 bases from V and 1 base from J, with 4 bases in between. DNA of the CDR3: TGTGCCAGCAGTGATGGATCCTACGAGCAGTACTTC. Protein sequence: CASSDGSYEQYF.

This rearrangement joins TRBV27 to TRBJ2-1, with TRBD2 identical over 8 bases. CDR1 and CDR2 from the germline V gene are MNHEY and SMNVEV (reference sequence). The CDR3 length is 15 residues. Unmatched junction bases numbered 5, after V lost 2 bases and J lost 5 bases. The CDR3 spells CASSLKLAGDNEQFF. In nucleotides, the CDR3 is TGTGCCAGCAGTTTAAAGCTAGCGGGCGACAATGAGCAGTTCTTC.